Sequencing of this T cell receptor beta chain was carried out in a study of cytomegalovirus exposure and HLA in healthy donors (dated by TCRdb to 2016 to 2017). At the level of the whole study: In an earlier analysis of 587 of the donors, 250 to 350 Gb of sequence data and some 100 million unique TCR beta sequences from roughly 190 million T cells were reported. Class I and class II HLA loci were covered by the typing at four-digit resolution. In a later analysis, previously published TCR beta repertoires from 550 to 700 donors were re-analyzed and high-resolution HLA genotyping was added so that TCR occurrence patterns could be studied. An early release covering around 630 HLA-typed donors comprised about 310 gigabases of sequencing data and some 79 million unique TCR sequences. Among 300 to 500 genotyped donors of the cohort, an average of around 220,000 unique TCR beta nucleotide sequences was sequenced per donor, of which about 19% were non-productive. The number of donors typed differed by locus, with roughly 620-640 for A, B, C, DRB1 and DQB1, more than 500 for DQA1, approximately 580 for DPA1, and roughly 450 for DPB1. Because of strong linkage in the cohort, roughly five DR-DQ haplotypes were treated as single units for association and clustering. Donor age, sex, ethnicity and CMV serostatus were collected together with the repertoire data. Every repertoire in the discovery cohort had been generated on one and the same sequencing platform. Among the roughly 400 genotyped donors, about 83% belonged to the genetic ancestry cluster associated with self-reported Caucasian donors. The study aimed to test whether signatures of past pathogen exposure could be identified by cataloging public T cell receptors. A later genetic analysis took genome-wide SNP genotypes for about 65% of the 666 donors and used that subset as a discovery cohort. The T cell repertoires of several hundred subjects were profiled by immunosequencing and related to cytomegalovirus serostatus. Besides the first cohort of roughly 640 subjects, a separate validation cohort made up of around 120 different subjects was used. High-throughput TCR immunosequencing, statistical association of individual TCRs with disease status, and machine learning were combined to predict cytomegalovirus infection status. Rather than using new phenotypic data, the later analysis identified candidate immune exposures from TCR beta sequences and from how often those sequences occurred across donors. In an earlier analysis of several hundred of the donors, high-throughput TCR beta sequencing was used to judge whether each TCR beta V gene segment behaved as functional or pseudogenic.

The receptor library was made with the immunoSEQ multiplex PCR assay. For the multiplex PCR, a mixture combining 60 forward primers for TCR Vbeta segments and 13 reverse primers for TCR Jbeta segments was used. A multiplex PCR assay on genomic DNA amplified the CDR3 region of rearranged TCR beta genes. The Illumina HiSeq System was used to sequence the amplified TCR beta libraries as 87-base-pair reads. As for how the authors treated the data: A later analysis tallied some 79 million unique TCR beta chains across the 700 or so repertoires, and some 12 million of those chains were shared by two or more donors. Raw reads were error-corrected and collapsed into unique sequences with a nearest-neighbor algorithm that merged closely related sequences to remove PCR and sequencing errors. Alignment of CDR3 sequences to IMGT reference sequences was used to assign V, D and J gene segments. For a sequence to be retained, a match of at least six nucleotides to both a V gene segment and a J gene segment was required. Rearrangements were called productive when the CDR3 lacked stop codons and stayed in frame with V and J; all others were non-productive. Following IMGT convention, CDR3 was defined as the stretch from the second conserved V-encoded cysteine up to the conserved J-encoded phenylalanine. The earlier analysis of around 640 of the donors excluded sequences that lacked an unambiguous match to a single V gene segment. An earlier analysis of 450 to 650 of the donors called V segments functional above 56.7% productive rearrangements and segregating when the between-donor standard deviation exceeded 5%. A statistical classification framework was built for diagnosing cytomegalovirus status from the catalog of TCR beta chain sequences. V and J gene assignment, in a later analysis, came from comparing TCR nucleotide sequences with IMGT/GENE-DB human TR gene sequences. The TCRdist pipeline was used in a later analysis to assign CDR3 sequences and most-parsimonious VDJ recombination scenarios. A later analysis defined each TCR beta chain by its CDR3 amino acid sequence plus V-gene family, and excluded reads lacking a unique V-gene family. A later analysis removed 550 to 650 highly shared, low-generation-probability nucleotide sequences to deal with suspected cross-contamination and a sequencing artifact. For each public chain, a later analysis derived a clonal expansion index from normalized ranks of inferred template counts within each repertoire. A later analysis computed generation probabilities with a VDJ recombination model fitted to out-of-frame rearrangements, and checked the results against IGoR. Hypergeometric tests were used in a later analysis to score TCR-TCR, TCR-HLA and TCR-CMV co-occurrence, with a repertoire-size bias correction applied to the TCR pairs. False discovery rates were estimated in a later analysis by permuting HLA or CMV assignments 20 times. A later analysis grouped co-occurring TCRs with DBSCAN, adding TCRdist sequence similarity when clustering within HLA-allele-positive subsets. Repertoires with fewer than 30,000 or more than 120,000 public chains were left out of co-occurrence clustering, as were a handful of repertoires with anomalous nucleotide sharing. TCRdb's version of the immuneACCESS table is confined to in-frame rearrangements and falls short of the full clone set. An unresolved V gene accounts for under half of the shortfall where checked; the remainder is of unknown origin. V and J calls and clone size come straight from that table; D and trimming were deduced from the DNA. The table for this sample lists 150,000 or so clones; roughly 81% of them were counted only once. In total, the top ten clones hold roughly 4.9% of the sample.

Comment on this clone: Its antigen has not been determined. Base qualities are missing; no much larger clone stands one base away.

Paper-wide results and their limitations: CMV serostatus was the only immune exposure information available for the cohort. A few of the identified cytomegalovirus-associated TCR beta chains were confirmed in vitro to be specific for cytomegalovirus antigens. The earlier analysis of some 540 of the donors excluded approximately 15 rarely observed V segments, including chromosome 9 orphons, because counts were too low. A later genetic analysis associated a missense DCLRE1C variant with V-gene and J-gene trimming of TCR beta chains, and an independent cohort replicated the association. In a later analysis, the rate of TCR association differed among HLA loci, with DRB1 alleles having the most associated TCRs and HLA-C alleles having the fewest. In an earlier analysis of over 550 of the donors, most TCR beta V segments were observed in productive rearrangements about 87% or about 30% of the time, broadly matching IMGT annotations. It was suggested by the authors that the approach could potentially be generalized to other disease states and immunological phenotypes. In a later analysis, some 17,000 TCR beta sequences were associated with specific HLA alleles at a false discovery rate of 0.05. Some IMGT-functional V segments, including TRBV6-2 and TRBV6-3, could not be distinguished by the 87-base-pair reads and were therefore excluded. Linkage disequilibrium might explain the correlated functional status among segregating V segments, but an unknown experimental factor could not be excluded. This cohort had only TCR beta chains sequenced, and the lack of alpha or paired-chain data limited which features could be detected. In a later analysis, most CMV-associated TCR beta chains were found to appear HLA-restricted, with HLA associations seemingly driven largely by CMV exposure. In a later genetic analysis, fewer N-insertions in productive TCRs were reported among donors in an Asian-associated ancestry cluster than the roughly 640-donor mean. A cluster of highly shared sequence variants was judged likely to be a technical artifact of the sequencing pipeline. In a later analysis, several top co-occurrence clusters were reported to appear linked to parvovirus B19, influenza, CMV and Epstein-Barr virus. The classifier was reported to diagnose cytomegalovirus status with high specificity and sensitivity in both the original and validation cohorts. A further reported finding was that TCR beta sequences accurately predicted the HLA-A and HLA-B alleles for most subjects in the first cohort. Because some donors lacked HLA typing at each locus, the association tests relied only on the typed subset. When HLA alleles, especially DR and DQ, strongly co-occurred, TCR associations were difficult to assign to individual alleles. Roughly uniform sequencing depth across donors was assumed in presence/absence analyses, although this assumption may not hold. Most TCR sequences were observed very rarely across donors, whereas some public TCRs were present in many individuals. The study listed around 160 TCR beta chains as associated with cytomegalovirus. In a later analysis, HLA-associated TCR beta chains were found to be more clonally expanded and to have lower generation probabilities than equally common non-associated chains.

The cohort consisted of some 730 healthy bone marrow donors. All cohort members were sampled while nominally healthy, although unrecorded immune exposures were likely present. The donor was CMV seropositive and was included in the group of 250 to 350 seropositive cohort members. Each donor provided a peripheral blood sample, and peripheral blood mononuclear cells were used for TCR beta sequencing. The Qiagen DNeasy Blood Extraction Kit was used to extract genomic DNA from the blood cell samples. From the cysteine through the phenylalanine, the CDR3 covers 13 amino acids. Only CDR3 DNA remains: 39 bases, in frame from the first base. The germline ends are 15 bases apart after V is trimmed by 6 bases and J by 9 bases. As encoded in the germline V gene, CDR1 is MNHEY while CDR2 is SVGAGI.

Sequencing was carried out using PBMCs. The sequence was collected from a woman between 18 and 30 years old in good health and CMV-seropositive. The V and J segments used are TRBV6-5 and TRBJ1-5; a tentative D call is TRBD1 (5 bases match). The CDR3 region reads CASRPGGGRPQHF. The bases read TGTGCCAGCAGACCGGGGGGAGGGCGGCCCCAGCATTTT.